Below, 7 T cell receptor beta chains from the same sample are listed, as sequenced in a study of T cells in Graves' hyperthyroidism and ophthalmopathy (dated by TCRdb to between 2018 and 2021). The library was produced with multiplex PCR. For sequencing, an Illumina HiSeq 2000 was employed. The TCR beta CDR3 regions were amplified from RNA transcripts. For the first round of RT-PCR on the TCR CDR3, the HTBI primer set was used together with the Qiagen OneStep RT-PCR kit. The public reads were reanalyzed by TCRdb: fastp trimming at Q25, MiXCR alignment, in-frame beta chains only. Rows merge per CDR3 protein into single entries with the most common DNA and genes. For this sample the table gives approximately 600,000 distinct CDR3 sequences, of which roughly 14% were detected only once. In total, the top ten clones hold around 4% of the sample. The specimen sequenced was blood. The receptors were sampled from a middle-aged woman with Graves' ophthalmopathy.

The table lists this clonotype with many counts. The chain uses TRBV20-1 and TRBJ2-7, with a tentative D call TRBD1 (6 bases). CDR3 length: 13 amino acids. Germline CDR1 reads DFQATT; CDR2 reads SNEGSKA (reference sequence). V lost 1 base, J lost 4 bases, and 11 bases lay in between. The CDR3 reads CSARGGRLYEQYF. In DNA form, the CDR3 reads TGCAGTGCTAGAGGGGGGCGTCTTTACGAGCAGTACTTC.

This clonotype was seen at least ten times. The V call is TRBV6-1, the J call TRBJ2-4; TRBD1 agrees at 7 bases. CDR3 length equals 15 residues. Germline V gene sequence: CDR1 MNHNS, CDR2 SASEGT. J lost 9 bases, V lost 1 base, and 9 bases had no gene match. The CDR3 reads CASSEVTGAVGIQYF. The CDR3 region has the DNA TGTGCCAGCAGTGAAGTAACAGGGGCCGTGGGCATTCAGTACTTC.

CDR3 nucleotide sequence: TGTGCCAGCAGACCCAACGAAAGACGGACACACACTGAAGCTTTCTTT. This gives the protein CASRPNERRTHTEAFF. V gene TRBV6-1 combines with J gene TRBJ1-1; a possible D gene is TRBD1 (5 bases). Deletions cut 6 bases from V and 3 bases from J, with 20 bases between. Germline V gene sequence: CDR1 MNHNS, CDR2 SASEGT. CDR3 size: 16 residues.

CDR3 amino acids: CSAAGTAIQETQYF. CDR3 coding DNA: TGCAGTGCTGCCGGGACAGCCATACAAGAGACCCAGTACTTC. The rearrangement joins TRBV20-1 to TRBJ2-5; TRBD1 matches at 7 bases. Germline values: CDR1 DFQATT, CDR2 SNEGSKA (reference sequence). There are 14 residues in the CDR3. The J segment lost 2 bases and the V segment lost 5 bases, leaving 8 bases of the junction unmatched.

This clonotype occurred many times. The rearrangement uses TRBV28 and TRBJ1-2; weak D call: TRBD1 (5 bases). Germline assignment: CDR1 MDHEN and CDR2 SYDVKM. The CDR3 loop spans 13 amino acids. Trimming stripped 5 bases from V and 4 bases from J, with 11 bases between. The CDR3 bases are TGTGCCAGCAGTAAAGGGGTGGGCTATGGCTACACCTTC. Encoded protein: CASSKGVGYGYTF.

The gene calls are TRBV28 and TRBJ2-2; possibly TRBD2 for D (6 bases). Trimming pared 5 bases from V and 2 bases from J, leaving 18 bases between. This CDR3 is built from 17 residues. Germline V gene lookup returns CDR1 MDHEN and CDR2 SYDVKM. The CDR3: CASSVPGGEDNTGELFF. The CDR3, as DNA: TGTGCCAGCAGTGTCCCGGGTGGGGAGGATAACACCGGGGAGCTGTTTTTT.

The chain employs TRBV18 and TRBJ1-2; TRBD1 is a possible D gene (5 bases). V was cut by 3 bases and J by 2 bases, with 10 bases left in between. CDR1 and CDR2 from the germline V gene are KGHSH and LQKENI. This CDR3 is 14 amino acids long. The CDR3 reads CASSPDTANYGYTF. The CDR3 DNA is TGTGCCAGCTCACCGGACACCGCCAACTATGGCTACACCTTC.